The 10 T cell receptor beta chains given below trace back to one sample, sequenced in a study of post-analysis software for immune sequencing data. Whole-study results and caveats: TRBV5-6, TRBV5-1 and TRBV20-1 were among roughly 5 TRBV segments more frequent in patients than controls.

Unique molecular identifiers were present in the TCR beta cDNA libraries. TCRdb itself ran the PCR reads through MiXCR, one entry per CDR3 protein. The sample carries 750,000 to 900,000 distinct CDR3 sequences, 35% to 55% recorded once. Antigen specificity for these receptors is unknown. Sequences were obtained from blood. Source of these receptors: a girl under 18 with multiple sclerosis.

The chain employs TRBV6-6 and TRBJ1-5; possibly TRBD1 for D (5 bases). The CDR3 contains 13 residues. In germline, CDR1 is MNHNY, CDR2 SVGAGI (reference sequence). The V and J ends lost 6 bases and 6 bases respectively, with 12 bases between them. In nucleotides, the CDR3 is TGTGCCAGCAGCGCCCCGGGGGGTCAGCCCCAGCATTTT. Encoded protein: CASSAPGGQPQHF.

The table lists this clonotype with a few counts. V gene TRBV4-3 combines with J gene TRBJ2-1; D remains ambiguous. This CDR3 is 15 amino acids long. Trimming shortened V by 4 bases and J by 2 bases, and 12 bases separated the two germline ends. From germline, CDR1 is LGHNA and CDR2 YSLEER. The CDR3 DNA reads TGCGCCAGCAGCCCTACAGCAGGTCCCTACAATGAGCAGTTCTTC. Translating gives CASSPTAGPYNEQFF.

This clonotype was recorded a few times. This chain joins TRBV9 and TRBJ2-7; D may correspond to TRBD1 or TRBD2 (5 bases each). The V gene's germline CDR1 is SGDLS and CDR2 YYNGEE. The CDR3 has 14 residues. With 0 bases removed from V and 0 bases from J, the gap between germline ends came to 7 bases. The CDR3 nucleotides read TGTGCCAGCAGCGTAGCCGGGACCTCCTACGAGCAGTACTTC. Protein product: CASSVAGTSYEQYF.

This clonotype showed up just a few times. The chain combines TRBV20-1 with TRBJ2-3; either TRBD1 or TRBD2 may fit D (5 bases each). Germline values: CDR1 DFQATT, CDR2 SNEGSKA (reference sequence). The CDR3 is 15 residues long. V lost 6 bases, J lost 1 base, and 17 bases lay in between. Here the CDR3 DNA reads TGCAGTGCCTCTTGGGGGACCCAAGGCACAGATACGCAGTATTTT. It encodes CSASWGTQGTDTQYF.

The V call is TRBV6-2 or TRBV6-3, the J call TRBJ1-2, with a possible D match to TRBD1 (5 bases). This CDR3 spans 14 amino acids. Per the germline V gene, CDR1 is MNHEY and CDR2 is SVGEGT. V was shortened by 10 bases and J by 3 bases, with 18 bases between the two germline ends. The CDR3 sequence: CANSHEGRHYGYTF. In DNA form, the CDR3 reads TGTGCCAACAGCCATGAGGGGAGGCACTATGGCTACACCTTC.

The chain employs TRBV7-9 and TRBJ2-1; no firm D call. The V and J ends lost 2 bases and 7 bases respectively, with 24 bases between them. The germline CDR1 and CDR2 sequences are SEHNR and FQNEAQ (reference sequence). This CDR3 spans 18 amino acids. The CDR3 DNA is TGTGCCAGCAGCTTAAACCTGGACCCCAGGATGGTGGCAAATGAGCAGTTCTTC. Its translation: CASSLNLDPRMVANEQFF.

This clonotype was seen a few times. The J gene is TRBJ2-3, the V gene TRBV15, with TRBD2 identical over 8 bases. Germline V gene data show CDR1 as LNHNV and CDR2 as YYDKDF (reference sequence). The CDR3 is made up of 13 amino acids. Trimming removed 8 bases from V and 4 bases from J; junction bases left unmatched: 5. The CDR3 sequence is CATEGLVADTQYF. The CDR3 DNA follows: TGTGCCACCGAGGGACTAGTGGCAGATACGCAGTATTTT.

This clonotype was seen a few times. This chain joins TRBV27 and TRBJ1-2, with 11 bases lining up with TRBD1. The CDR3 sequence is 15 residues long. The J segment lost 5 bases and the V segment lost 8 bases, leaving 10 bases of the junction unmatched. Germline lookup yields CDR1 MNHEY and CDR2 SMNVEV (reference sequence). DNA for the CDR3: TGTGCCAGCCGGACAGGGGGCGCATCGAGTTATGGCTACACCTTC. Its protein is CASRTGGASSYGYTF.

Only a few counts were recorded for this clonotype. In DNA form, the CDR3 reads TGCAGTGCTAGAGATATCTTACTAGCGGGCTCCCCGGCGGTCTACGAGCAGTACTTC. This gives the protein CSARDILLAGSPAVYEQYF. This chain uses TRBV20-1 with TRBJ2-7, with 9 nucleotides matching TRBD2. The CDR3 runs to 19 residues. Trimming at V came to 0 bases and at J to 3 bases, leaving 18 bases not matched to a gene. CDR1 is DFQATT, CDR2 SNEGSKA, per germline (reference sequence).

CDR3 region: CSARDAWGRDQETQYF. In DNA, the CDR3 is TGCAGTGCTAGAGATGCGTGGGGTAGGGACCAAGAGACCCAGTACTTC. The J gene is TRBJ2-5, the V gene TRBV20-1; no reliable D call. The CDR3 loop spans 16 amino acids. V shed 0 bases and J shed 0 bases, with 14 bases lying between them. Germline V CDR1 and CDR2: DFQATT, SNEGSKA (reference sequence).